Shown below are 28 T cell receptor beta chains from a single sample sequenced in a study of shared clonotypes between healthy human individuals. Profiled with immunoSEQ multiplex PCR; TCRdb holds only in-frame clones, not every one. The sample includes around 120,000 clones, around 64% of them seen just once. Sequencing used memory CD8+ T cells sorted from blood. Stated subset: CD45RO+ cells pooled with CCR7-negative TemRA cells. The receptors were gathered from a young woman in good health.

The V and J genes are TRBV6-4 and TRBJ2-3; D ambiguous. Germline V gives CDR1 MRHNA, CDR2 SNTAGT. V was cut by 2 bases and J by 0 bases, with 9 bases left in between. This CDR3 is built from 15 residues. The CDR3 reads CASSDRADSTDTQYF. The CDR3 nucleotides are TGTGCCAGCAGTGACAGGGCGGACAGCACAGATACGCAGTATTTT.

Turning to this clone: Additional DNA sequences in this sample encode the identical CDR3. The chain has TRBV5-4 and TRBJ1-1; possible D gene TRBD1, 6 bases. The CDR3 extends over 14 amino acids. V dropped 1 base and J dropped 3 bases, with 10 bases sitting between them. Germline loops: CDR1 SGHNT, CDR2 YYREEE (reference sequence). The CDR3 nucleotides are TGTGCCAGCAGCTTGTGGGGGGCGGACACTGAAGCTTTCTTT. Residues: CASSLWGADTEAFF.

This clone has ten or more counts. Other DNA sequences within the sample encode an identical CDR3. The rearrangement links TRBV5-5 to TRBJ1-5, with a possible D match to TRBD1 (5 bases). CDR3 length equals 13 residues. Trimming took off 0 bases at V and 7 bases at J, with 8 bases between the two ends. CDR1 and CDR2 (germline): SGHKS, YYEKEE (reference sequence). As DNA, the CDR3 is TGTGCCAGCAGCTTGGATTGGGGGCAGCCCCAGCATTTT. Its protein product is CASSLDWGQPQHF. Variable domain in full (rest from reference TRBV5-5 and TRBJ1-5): DAGVTQSPTHLIKTRGQQVTLRCSPISGHKSVSWYQQVLGQGPQFIFQYYEKEERGRGNFPDRFSARQFPNYSSELNVNALLLGDSALYLCASSLDWGQPQHFGDGTRLSIL.

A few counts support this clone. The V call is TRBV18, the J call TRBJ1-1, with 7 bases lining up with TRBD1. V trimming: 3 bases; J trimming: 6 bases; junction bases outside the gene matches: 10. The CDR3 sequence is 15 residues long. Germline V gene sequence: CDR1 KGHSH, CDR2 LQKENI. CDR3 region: CASSPTQGLEAEAFF. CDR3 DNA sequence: TGTGCCAGCTCACCCACACAGGGGTTGGAAGCTGAAGCTTTCTTT.

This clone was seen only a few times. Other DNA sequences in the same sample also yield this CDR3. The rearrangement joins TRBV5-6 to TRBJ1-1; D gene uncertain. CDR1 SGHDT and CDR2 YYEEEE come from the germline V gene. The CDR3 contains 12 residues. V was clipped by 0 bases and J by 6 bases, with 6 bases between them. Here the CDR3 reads CASSLAVAEAFF. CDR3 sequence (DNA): TGTGCCAGCAGCTTGGCTGTTGCTGAAGCTTTCTTT.

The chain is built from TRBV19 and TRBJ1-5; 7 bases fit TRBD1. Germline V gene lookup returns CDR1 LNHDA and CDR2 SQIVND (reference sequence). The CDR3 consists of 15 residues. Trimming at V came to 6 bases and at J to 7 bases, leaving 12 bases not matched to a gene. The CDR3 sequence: CASSPTDRVRQPQHF. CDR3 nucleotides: TGTGCCAGTAGCCCAACCGACAGGGTCAGGCAGCCCCAGCATTTT.

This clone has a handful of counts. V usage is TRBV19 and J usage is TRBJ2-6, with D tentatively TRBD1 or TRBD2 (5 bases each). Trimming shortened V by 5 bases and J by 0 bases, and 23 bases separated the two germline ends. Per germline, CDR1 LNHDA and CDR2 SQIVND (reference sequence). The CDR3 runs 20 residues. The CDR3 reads CASSFALEGPVDSGANVLTF. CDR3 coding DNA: TGTGCCAGTAGTTTTGCCCTAGAGGGGCCCGTTGACTCTGGGGCCAACGTCCTGACTTTC.

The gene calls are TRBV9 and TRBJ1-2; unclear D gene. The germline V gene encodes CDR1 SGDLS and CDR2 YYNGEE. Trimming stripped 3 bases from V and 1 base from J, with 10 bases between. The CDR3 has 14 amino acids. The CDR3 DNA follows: TGTGCCAGCAGCGGAAAGAAAAATAACTATGGCTACACCTTC. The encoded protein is CASSGKKNNYGYTF.

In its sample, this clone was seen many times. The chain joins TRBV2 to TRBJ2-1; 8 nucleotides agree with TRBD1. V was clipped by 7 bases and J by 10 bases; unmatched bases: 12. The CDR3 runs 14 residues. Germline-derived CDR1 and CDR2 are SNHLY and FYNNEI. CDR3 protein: CASKEQGGLREQFF. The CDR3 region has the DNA TGTGCCAGCAAAGAACAGGGGGGATTAAGAGAGCAGTTCTTC.

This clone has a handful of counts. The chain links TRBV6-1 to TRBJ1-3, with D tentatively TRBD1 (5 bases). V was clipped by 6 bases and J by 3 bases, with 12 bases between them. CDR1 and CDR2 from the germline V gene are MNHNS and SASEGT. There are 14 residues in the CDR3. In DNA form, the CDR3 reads TGTGCCAGCAGGACCCTCACAGGTGGAAACACCATATATTTT. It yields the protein CASRTLTGGNTIYF.

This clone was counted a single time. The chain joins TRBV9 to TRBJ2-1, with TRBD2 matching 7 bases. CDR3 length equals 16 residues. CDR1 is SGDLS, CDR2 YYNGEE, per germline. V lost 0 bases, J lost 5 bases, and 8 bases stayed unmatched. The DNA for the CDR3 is TGTGCCAGCAGCGTAGTACCGGGAGGCCGAAACAATGAGCAGTTCTTC. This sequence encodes CASSVVPGGRNNEQFF.

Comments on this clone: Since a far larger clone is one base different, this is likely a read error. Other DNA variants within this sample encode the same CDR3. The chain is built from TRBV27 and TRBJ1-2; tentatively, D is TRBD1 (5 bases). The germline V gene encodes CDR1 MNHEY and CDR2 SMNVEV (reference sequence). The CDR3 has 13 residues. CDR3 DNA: TGTGCCAGCAGTTCCCAGGGAAACTATGGTTACACCTTC. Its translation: CASSSQGNYGYTF.

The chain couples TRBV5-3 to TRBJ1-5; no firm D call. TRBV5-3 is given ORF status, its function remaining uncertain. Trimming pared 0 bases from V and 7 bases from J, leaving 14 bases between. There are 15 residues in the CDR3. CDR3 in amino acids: CARSLEAEGLQPQHF. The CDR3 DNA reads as TGTGCCAGAAGCTTGGAGGCAGAGGGCCTGCAGCCCCAGCATTTT.

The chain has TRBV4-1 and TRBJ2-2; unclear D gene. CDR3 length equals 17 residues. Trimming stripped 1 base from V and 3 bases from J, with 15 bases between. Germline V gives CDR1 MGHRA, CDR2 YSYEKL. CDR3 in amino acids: CASSQVGGLTHTGELFF. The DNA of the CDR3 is TGCGCCAGCAGCCAAGTGGGTGGGCTCACACACACCGGGGAGCTGTTTTTT.

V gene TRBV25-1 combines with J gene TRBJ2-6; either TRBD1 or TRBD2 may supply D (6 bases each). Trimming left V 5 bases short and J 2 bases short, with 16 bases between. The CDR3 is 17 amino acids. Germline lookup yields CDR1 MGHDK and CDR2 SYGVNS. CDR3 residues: CASSSPGGGAGANVLTF. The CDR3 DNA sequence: TGTGCCAGCAGTTCCCCCGGGGGCGGGGCTGGGGCCAACGTCCTGACTTTC.

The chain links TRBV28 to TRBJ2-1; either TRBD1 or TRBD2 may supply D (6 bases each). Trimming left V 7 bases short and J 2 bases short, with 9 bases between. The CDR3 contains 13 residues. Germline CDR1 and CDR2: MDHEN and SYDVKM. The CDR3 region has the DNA TGTGCCAGCACGAGGGGGGCCTACAATGAGCAGTTCTTC. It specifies CASTRGAYNEQFF. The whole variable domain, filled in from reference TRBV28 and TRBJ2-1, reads DVKVTQSSRYLVKRTGEKVFLECVQDMDHENMFWYRQDPGLGLRLIYFSYDVKMKEKGDIPEGYSVSREKKERFSLILESASTNQTSMYLCASTRGAYNEQFFGPGTRLTVL.

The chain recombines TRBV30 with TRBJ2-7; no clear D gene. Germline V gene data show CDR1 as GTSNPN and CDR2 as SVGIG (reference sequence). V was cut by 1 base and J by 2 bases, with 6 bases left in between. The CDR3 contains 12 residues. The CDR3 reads CAWSGGTYEQYF. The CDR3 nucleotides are TGTGCCTGGAGTGGCGGTACCTACGAGCAGTACTTC.

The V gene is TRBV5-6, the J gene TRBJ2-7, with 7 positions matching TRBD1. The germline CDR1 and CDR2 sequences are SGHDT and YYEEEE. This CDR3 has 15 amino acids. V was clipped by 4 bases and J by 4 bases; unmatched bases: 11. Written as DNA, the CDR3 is TGTGCCAGCAGCGGGCCGGGACAGCGCATATACGAGCAGTACTTC. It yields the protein CASSGPGQRIYEQYF.

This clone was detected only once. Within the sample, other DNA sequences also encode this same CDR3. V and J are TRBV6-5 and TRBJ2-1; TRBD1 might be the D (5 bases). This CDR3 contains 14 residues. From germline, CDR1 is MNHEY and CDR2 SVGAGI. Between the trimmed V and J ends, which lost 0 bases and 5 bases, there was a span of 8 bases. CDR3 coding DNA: TGTGCCAGCAGTTACTCCGACAGTAACAATGAGCAGTTCTTC. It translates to CASSYSDSNNEQFF.

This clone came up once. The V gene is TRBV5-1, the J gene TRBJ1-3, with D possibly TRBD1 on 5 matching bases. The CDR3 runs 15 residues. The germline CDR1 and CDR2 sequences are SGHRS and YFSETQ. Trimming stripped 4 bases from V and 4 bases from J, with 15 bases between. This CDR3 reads CASSHNRDPGNTIYF. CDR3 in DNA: TGCGCCAGCAGCCACAACCGGGACCCAGGAAACACCATATATTTT.

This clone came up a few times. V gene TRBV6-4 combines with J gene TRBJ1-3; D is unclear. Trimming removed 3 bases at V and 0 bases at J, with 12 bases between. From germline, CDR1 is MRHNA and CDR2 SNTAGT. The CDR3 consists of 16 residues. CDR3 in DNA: TGTGCCAGCAGTGAATCTATGGGAGACTCTGGAAACACCATATATTTT. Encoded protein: CASSESMGDSGNTIYF.

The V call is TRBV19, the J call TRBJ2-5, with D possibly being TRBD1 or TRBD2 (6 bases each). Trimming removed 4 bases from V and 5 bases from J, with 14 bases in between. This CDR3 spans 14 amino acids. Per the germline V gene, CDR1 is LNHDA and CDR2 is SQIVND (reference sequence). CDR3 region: CASSTRRGRETQYF. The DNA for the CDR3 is TGTGCCAGTAGTACAAGAAGGGGGAGGGAGACCCAGTACTTC.

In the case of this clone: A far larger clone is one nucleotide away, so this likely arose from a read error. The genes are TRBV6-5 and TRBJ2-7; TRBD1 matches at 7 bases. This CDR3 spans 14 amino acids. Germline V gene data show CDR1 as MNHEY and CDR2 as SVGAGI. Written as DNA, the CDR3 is TGTGCCAGCAGTGAAGAGGGGACAGTCTACAAGCAGTACTTC. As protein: CASSEEGTVYKQYF.

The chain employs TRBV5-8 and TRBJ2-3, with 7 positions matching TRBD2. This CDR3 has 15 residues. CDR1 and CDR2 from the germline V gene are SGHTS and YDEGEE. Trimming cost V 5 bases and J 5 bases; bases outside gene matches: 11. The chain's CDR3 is CASRRAGEELDTQYF. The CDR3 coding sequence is TGTGCCAGCAGGAGGGCGGGAGAGGAATTAGATACGCAGTATTTT.

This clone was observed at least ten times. The CDR3 coding sequence is TGTGCCAGCAGTCCGGACTTGTATAGCAATCAGCCCCAGCATTTT. As protein: CASSPDLYSNQPQHF. This chain connects TRBV6-4 to TRBJ1-5; no firm D call. CDR3 size: 15 residues. Between the trimmed V and J ends, which lost 5 bases and 0 bases, there was a span of 11 bases. The germline gives CDR1 MRHNA, CDR2 SNTAGT.

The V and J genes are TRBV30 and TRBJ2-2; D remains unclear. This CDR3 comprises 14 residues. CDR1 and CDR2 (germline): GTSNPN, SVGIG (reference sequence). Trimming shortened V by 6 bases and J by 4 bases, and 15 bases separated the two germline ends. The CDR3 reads CACSTLDVTGELFF. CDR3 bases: TGTGCCTGTTCCACGTTGGATGTCACCGGGGAGCTGTTTTTT. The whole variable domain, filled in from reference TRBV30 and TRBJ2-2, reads SQTIHQWPATLVQPVGSPLSLECTVEGTSNPNLYWYRQAAGRGLQLLFYSVGIGQISSEVPQNLSASRPQDRQFILSSKKLLLSDSGFYLCACSTLDVTGELFFGEGSRLTVL.

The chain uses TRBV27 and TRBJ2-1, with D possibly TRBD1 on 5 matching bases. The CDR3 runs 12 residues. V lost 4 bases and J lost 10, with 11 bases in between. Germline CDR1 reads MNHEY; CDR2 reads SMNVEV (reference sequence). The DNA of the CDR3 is TGTGCCAGCAGTTCACCAGGGCGGGAGCAGTTCTTC. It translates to CASSSPGREQFF.

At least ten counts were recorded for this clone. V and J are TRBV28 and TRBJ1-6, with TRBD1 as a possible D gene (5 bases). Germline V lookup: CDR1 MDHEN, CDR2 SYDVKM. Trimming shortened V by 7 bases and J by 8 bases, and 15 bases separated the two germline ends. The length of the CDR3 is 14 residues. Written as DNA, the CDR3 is TGTGCCAGCACCGCCGGGACTTACCATTCACCCCTCCACTTT. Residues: CASTAGTYHSPLHF. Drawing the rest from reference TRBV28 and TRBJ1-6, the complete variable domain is DVKVTQSSRYLVKRTGEKVFLECVQDMDHENMFWYRQDPGLGLRLIYFSYDVKMKEKGDIPEGYSVSREKKERFSLILESASTNQTSMYLCASTAGTYHSPLHFGNGTRLTVT.